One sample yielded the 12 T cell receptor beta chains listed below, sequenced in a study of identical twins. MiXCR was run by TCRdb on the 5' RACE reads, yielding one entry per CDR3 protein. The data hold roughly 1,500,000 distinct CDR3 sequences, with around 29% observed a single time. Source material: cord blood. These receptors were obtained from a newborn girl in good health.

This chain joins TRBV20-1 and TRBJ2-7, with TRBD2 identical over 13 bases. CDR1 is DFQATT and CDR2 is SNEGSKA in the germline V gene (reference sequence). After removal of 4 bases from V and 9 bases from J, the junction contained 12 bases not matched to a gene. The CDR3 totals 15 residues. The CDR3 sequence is CSAKGTSGDSTRQYF. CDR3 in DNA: TGCAGTGCTAAAGGGACTAGCGGGGATTCTACGAGGCAGTACTTC.

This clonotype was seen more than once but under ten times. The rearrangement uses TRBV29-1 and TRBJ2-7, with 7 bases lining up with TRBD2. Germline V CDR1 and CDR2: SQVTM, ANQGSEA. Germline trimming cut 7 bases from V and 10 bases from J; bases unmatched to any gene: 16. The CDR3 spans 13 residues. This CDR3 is CSAKTSLPISQYF. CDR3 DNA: TGCAGCGCCAAGACTAGCCTCCCTATCTCCCAGTACTTC.

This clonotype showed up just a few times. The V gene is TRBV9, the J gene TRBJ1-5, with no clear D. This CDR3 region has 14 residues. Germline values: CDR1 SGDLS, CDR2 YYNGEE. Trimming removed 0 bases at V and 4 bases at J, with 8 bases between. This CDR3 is CASSVGSGNQPQHF. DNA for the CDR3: TGTGCCAGCAGCGTAGGGTCGGGGAATCAGCCCCAGCATTTT. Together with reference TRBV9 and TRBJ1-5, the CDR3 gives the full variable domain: DSGVTQTPKHLITATGQRVTLRCSPRSGDLSVYWYQQSLDQGLQFLIQYYNGEERAKGNILERFSAQQFPDLHSELNLSSLELGDSALYFCASSVGSGNQPQHFGDGTRLSIL.

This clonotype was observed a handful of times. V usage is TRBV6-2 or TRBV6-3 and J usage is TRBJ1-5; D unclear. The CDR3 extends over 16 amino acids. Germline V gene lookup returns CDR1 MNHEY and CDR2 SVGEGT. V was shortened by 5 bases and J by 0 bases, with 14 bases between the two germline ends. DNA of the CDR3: TGTGCCAGCAGTCCCTGGGAGGGATATAGCAATCAGCCCCAGCATTTT. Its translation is CASSPWEGYSNQPQHF.

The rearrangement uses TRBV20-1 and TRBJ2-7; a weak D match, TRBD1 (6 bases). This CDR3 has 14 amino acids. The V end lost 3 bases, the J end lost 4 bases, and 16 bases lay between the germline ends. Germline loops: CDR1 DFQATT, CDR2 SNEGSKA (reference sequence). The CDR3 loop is CSASRTASFYEQYF. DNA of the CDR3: TGCAGTGCTAGCCGGACAGCCTCCTTTTACGAGCAGTACTTC.

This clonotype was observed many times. The CDR3 region is CASSVAAGSTDTQYF. CDR3 DNA sequence: TGTGCCAGCAGCGTAGCGGCCGGTAGCACAGATACGCAGTATTTT. This chain connects TRBV9 to TRBJ2-3; D gene ambiguous. V lost 0 bases, J lost 0 bases, and 8 bases lay in between. Germline loops: CDR1 SGDLS, CDR2 YYNGEE. The CDR3 sequence is 15 residues long.

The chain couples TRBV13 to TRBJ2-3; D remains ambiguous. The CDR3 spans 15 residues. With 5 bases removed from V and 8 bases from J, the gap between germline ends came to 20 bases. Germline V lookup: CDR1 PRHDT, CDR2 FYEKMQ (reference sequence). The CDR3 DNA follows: TGTGCCAGCAGCCAGTCTAGGGCCCCCGTAGGTACGCAGTATTTT. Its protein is CASSQSRAPVGTQYF.

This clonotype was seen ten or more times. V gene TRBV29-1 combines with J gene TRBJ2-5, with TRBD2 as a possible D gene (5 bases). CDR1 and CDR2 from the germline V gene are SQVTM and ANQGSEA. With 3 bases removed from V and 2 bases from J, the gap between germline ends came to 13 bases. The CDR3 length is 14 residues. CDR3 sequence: CSVDGDSAQETQYF. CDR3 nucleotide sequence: TGCAGCGTTGATGGTGATAGCGCACAAGAGACCCAGTACTTC.

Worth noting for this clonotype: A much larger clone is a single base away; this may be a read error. CDR3 protein: CASRLNRTDTQYF. The CDR3 DNA sequence: TGTGCCAGCAGACTAAACCGTACAGATACGCAGTATTTT. The genes are TRBV2 and TRBJ2-3; D gene unclear. V was shortened by 6 bases and J by 3 bases, with 10 bases between the two germline ends. CDR1 and CDR2 from the germline V gene are SNHLY and FYNNEI. The CDR3 is 13 amino acids.

The chain's CDR3 is CASSSRGGGAYEQYF. The CDR3 DNA reads as TGTGCCAGCAGCTCAAGGGGTGGCGGAGCCTACGAGCAGTACTTC. This chain links TRBV7-9 with TRBJ2-4; TRBD1 might be the D (5 bases). The J call may not be correct, given that the DNA end is closer to TRBJ2-7. The CDR3 runs 15 residues. The V gene's germline CDR1 is SEHNR and CDR2 FQNEAQ (reference sequence).

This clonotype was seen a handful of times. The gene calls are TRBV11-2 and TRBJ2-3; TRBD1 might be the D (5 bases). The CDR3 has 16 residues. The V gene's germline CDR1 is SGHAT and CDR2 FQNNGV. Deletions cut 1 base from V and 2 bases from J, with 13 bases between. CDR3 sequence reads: CASSLGQGRSTDTQYF. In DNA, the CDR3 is TGTGCCAGCAGCTTAGGGCAGGGTAGATCCACAGATACGCAGTATTTT.

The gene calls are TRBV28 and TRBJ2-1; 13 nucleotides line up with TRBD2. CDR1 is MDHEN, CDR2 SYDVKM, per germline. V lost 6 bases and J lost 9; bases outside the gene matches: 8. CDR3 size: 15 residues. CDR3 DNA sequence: TGTGCCAGCAGGTCCGGGACTAGCGGGATGGGTGAGCAGTTCTTC. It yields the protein CASRSGTSGMGEQFF.